This T cell receptor beta chain was identified during a study of human versus mouse CDR3 diversity and MHC coevolution. At the level of the study: The immunoSEQ assay reportedly detects one in 200,000 T cells. Between roughly 0.6 x 10^7 and 1.7 x 10^7 valid reads came from each sample.

Produced via immunoSEQ multiplex PCR; TCRdb's table is partial and in-frame only. The table shows tens of thousands of clones, with 93% occurring only once. The CDR3 extends over 18 amino acids. Germline-derived CDR1 and CDR2 are SGHNT and YENEEA. Trimming at V came to 1 base and at J to 2 bases, leaving 10 bases not matched to a gene. Study conclusions and caveats: By iCHAO1, human TCR beta clonotypes numbered roughly 1.7 million, the most.

Points on this clone: Its antigen is not identified.

V gene TRBV11-3 combines with J gene TRBJ1-2, with 10 bases matching TRBD1. The source is a person between 25 and 70 years old in good health. The sequenced sample was naive CD4+ T cells from blood. Subset of the sample: CD45RO-negative CD62L-positive naive CD4 T cells. The CDR3 DNA reads as TGTGCCAGCAGCTTAGGCCACGGAGGACAGGGGGGGAACTATGGCTACACCTTC. It yields the protein CASSLGHGGQGGNYGYTF.